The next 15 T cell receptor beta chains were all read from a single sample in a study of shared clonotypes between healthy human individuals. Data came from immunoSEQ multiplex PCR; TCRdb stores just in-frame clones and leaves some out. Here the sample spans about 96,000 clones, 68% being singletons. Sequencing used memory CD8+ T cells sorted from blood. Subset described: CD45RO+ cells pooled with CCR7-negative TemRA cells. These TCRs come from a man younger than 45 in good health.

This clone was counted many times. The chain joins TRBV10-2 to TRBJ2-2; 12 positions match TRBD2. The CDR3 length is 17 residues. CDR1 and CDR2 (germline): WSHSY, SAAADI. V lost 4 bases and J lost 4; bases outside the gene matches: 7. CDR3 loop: CASSGLAGGPTTGELFF. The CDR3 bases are TGCGCCAGCAGTGGTCTAGCGGGAGGGCCGACCACCGGGGAGCTGTTTTTT.

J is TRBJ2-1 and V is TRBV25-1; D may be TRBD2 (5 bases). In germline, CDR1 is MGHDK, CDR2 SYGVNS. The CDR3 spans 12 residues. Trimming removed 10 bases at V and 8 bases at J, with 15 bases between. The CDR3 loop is CAIRSSLDEQFF. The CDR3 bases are TGTGCCATCCGCTCTAGCCTCGATGAGCAGTTCTTC.

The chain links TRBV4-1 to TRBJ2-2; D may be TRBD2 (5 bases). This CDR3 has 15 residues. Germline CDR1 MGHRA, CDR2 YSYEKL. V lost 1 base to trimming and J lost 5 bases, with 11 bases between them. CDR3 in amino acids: CASSQGPGSTGELFF. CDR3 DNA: TGCGCCAGCAGCCAAGGGCCGGGATCAACCGGGGAGCTGTTTTTT.

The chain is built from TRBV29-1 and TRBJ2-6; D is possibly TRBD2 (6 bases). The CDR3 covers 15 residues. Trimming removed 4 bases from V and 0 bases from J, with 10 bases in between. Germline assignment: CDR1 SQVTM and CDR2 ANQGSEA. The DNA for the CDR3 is TGCAGCGTTGGCGGGGCGCCCTCTGGGGCCAACGTCCTGACTTTC. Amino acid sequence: CSVGGAPSGANVLTF.

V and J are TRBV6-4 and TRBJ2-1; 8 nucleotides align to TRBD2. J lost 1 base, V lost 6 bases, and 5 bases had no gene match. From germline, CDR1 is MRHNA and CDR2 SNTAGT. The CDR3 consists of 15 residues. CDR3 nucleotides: TGTGCCAGCAGACCACTAGCGGAGTCCTACAATGAGCAGTTCTTC. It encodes CASRPLAESYNEQFF.

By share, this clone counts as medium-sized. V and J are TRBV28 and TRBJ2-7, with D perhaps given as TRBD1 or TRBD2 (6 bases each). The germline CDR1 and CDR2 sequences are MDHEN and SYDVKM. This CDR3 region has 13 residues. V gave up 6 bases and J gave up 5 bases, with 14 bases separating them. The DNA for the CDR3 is TGTGCCAGCAGCCTTATCGGGGGCGACGAGCAGTACTTC. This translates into CASSLIGGDEQYF.

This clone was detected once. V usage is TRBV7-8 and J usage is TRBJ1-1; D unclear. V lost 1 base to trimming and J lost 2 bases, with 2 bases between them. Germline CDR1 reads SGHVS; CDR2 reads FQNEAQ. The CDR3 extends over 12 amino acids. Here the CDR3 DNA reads TGTGCCAGCAGCTTAGAAAACACTGAAGCTTTCTTT. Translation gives CASSLENTEAFF.

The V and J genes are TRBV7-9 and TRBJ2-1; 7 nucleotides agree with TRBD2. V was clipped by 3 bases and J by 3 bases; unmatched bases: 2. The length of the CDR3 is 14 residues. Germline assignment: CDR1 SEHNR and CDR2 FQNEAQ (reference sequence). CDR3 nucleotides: TGTGCCAGCAGCTTGCTAGCGGACTACAATGAGCAGTTCTTC. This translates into CASSLLADYNEQFF.

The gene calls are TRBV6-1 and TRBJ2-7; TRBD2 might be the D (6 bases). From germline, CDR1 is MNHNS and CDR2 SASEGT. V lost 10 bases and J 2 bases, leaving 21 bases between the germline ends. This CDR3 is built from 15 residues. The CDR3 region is CATSPRGGWTYEQYF. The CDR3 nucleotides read TGTGCCACCTCGCCACGTGGGGGGTGGACCTACGAGCAGTACTTC.

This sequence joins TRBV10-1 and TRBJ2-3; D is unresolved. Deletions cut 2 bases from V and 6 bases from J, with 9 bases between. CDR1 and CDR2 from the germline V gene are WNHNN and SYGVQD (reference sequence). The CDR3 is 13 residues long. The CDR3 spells CASSERVGDTQYF. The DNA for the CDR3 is TGCGCCAGCAGTGAGAGGGTAGGGGATACGCAGTATTTT.

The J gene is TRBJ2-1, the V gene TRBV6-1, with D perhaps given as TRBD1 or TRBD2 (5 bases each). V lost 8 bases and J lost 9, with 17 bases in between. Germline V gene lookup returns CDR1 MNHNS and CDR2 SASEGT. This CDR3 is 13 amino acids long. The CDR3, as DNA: TGTGCCAGCCTTATGGGGGAGTTGGGTGAGCAGTTCTTC. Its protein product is CASLMGELGEQFF.

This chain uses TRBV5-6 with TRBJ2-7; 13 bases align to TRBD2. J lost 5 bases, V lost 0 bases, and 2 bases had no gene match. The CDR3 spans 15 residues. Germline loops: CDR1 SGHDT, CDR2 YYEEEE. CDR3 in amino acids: CASSLGLAGGNEQYF. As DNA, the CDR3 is TGTGCCAGCAGCTTGGGACTAGCGGGAGGCAACGAGCAGTACTTC.

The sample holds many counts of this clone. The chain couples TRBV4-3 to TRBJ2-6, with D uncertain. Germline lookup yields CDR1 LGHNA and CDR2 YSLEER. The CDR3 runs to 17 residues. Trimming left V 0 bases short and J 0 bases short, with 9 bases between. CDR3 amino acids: CASSQDGGSSGANVLTF. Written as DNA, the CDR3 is TGCGCCAGCAGCCAAGATGGTGGCAGCTCTGGGGCCAACGTCCTGACTTTC.

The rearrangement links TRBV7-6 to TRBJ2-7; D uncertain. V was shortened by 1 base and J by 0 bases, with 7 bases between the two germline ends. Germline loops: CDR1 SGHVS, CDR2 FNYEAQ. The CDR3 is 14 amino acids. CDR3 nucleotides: TGTGCCAGCAGCTTAGGTCCGAGCTCCTACGAGCAGTACTTC. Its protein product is CASSLGPSSYEQYF.

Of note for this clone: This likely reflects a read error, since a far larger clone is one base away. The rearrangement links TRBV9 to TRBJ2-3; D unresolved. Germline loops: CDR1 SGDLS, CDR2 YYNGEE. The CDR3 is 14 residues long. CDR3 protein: CVSSPPVGADTQYF. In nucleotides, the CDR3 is TGTGTCAGCAGCCCTCCCGTTGGTGCAGATACGCAGTATTTT.